This T cell receptor beta chain was captured in a study of molecular identifiers for immune sequencing clone quantification. This clonotype was observed a handful of times. Bulk TCR library preparation followed previously described methods with listed TCR primers. TCRdb re-analysed the PCR reads in MiXCR, keeping a single row per CDR3 protein. The repertoire holds 550,000 to 750,000 distinct CDR3 sequences, nearly 20% seen once, with roughly 0.85% in the top ten. Germline V gene lookup returns CDR1 LGHNA and CDR2 YSLEER. The CDR3 consists of 16 residues. Trimming took 1 base from V and 4 from J, leaving 16 bases between them.

The rearrangement links TRBV4-3 to TRBJ1-1; D not certain. Source material: naive CD8+ T cells from blood, with Jurkat cell RNA spiked in. The subset here: FACS-sorted CD8+CD4-CCR7+CD45RA+ naive T cells. This TCR derives from a human donor in good health. Some libraries in this study had Jurkat cell RNA spiked in. The CDR3 spells CASSQGVYTGTTEAFF. CDR3 nucleotide sequence: TGCGCCAGCAGCCAAGGCGTATATACGGGTACCACTGAAGCTTTCTTT.